This TCR beta chain was documented in a study of T cell repertoires in cytomegalovirus infection. Study in general: CMV epitopes that were recently identified and HLA-C-restricted were used alongside well-studied HLA-B-restricted ones. Public TCR beta signatures marked donors with CMV infection and the matching HLA.

MiXCR was run by TCRdb on the reads, yielding one entry per CDR3 protein. The sample lists just over 450,000 distinct CDR3 sequences, under 45% occurring once. This clonotype was found once. Its antigen is unknown. Trimming took 1 base from V and 1 from J, leaving 7 bases between them. Germline CDR1 DFQATT, CDR2 SNEGSKA (reference sequence). This CDR3 has 14 residues. Study outcomes and limitations: Public TCR beta family frequency separated CMV-and-HLA carriers, including in an independent cohort. Clonotypes of TCR beta that were HLA-C-restricted and CMV-specific dominated the ex vivo response.

This specimen was cultured PBMCs, taken from culture after CMV antigen stimulation. The clonotype comes from a human donor in good health (CMV status not recorded). Some clones in this sample may be carry-over from other donors' samples. V is TRBV20-1 and J is TRBJ1-4; D unclear. CDR3 amino acids: CSARGPRTNEKLFF. CDR3 coding DNA: TGCAGTGCTAGAGGACCGCGAACTAATGAAAAACTGTTTTTT.